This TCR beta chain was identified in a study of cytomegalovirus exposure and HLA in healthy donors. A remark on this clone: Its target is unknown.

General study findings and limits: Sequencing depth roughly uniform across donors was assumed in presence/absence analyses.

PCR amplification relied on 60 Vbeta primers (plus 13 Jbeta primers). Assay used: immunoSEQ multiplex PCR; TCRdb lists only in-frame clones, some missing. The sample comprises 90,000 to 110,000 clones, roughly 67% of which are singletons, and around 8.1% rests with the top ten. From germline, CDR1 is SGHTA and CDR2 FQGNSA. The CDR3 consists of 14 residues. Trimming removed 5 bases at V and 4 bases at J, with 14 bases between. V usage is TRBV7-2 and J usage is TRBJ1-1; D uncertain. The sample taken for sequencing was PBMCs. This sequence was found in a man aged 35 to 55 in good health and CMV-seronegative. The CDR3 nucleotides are TGTGCCAGCAGCCAGACTTCGGGTTCCACTGAAGCTTTCTTT. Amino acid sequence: CASSQTSGSTEAFF.